This is a list of T cell receptor beta chains from one sample in a study of T cell responses to AZD1222 COVID-19 vaccine. Here immunoSEQ multiplex PCR was the method, and the copy in TCRdb shows in-frame clones only, minus some. The sample includes roughly 120,000 clones, about 87% of them seen just once. The source was peripheral blood, collected on day 0 of AZD1222 vaccination. These receptors were collected from an adult in good health. Both conserved end residues are part of each CDR3. The order of the fields is CDR3 length, J gene, V gene, CDR3 protein.

18 | TRBJ2-1 | TRBV3-1/TRBV3-2 | CASSQVAGTSGSEHEQFF
14 | TRBJ1-5 | TRBV10-2 | CASSGRASNQPQHF
12 | TRBJ2-7 | TRBV19 | CASSGYRREQYF
15 | TRBJ2-3 | TRBV5-6 | CASSYGTGAGDTQYF
12 | TRBJ2-7 | TRBV21-1 | CARGGRPEEQYF
16 | TRBJ1-1 | TRBV19 | CASRPLGARRDTEAFF
14 | TRBJ2-1 | TRBV2 | CASRGLAGRNEQFF
17 | TRBJ2-7 | TRBV28 | CASSRGLAGTGSYEQYF
11 | TRBJ1-2 | TRBV30 | CAWSERGGYTF
13 | TRBJ2-2 | TRBV6-5 | CAALGQGTGELFF
16 | TRBJ1-6 | TRBV10-2 | CASSESRGPLGSPLHF
15 | TRBJ1-1 | TRBV9 | CASSVGATPNTEAFF
15 | TRBJ2-2 | TRBV1 | CTSSQAGRLTGELFF
13 | TRBJ2-5 | TRBV7-7 | CASSFGQQETQYF
17 | TRBJ2-2 | TRBV15 | CATSREAAGDGTGELFF
13 | TRBJ1-4 | TRBV18 | CASSPPDREKLFF
14 | TRBJ1-2 | TRBV7-9 | CASSLASAGDGYTF
13 | TRBJ2-3 | TRBV11-2 | CASSFTGTDTQYF
18 | TRBJ1-3 | TRBV5-1 | CASSLDIGPGSSGNTIYF
16 | TRBJ1-6 | TRBV7-9 | CASSDQGTSYNSPLHF
15 | TRBJ2-7 | TRBV23-1 | CASSQPGQGSYEQYF
16 | TRBJ2-2 | TRBV7-6 | CASSLETGGYTGELFF
14 | TRBJ1-5 | TRBV18 | CASSPGNSHQPQHF
15 | TRBJ1-5 | TRBV7-2 | CASSLGSVSNQPQHF
17 | TRBJ2-4 | TRBV6-1 | CASSEAGLAGAKNIQYF
14 | TRBJ1-2 | TRBV15 | CATSSGTGGRGYTF
12 | TRBJ1-2 | TRBV9 | CASSAYNYGYTF
14 | TRBJ1-3 | TRBV4-2 | CASSSPPGGNTIYF
16 | TRBJ2-2 | TRBV19 | CASSPITGGRTGELFF
17 | TRBJ2-3 | TRBV28 | CASSPLSLPTSTDTQYF
14 | TRBJ2-7 | TRBV10-3 | CAISEHRVEDEQYF
14 | TRBJ2-7 | TRBV7-9 | CASSQTSGPYEQYF
14 | TRBJ2-5 | TRBV6-2/TRBV6-3 | CASSNDRVEETQYF
15 | TRBJ2-7 | TRBV10-2 | CASSVVLTSSYEQYF
15 | TRBJ2-7 | TRBV9 | CASSVGVRVEYEQYF
16 | TRBJ2-3 | TRBV30 | CAWSGGARRPTDTQYF
16 | TRBJ1-5 | TRBV5-5 | CASSFGTGPSNQPQHF
11 | TRBJ2-1 | TRBV20-1 | CSARDLVEQFF
17 | TRBJ2-6 | TRBV5-1 | CASSLAGRGAGANVLTF
11 | TRBJ2-5 | TRBV7-2 | CASSSPQTQYF
17 | TRBJ2-3 | TRBV19 | CASSMAGKRRSTDTQYF
16 | TRBJ1-4 | TRBV15 | CATSREALPTNEKLFF
13 | TRBJ2-3 | TRBV18 | CASSPQVLDTQYF
16 | TRBJ1-1 | TRBV12-2 | CASRFDRDTVNTEAFF
12 | TRBJ2-4 | TRBV5-6 | CASSLGKNIQYF